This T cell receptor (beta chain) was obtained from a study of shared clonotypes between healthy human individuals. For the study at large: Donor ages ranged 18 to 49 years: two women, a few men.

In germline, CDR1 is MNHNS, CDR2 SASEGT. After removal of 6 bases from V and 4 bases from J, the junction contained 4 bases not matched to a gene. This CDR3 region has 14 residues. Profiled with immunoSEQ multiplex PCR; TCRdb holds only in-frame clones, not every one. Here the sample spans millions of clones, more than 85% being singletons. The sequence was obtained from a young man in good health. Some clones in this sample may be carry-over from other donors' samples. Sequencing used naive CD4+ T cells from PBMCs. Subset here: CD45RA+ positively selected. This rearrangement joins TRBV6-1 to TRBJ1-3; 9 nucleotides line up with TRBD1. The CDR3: CASSYGTGGNTIYF. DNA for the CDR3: TGTGCCAGCAGCTACGGGACAGGGGGAAACACCATATATTTT.